A single sample gave rise to the 9 T cell receptor beta chains below, sequenced in a study of blood T cell repertoires in COVID-19. Some clones are missing from TCRdb's copy, which holds only in-frame ones; the method was immunoSEQ multiplex PCR. The sample lists fewer than 350,000 clones; roughly nine tenths were seen once. The sample consisted of PBMCs or T cells enriched from blood (not recorded which). These receptors were collected from a man aged 55 to 70 who had recovered from COVID-19.

The chain links TRBV29-1 to TRBJ2-5; D might be TRBD1 (6 bases). The V gene's germline CDR1 is SQVTM and CDR2 ANQGSEA. Trimming pared 5 bases from V and 5 bases from J, leaving 12 bases between. This CDR3 has 12 residues. The CDR3 sequence: CSVRQGQETQYF. The CDR3 DNA reads TGCAGCGTTAGGCAGGGGCAGGAGACCCAGTACTTC. The variable domain in full, completed from reference TRBV29-1 and TRBJ2-5, reads SAVISQKPSRDICQRGTSLTIQCQVDSQVTMMFWYRQQPGQSLTLIATANQGSEATYESGFVIDKFPISRPNLTFSTLTVSNMSPEDSSIYLCSVRQGQETQYFGPGTRLLVL.

The CDR3: CASSYDSSGANVLTF. The CDR3 region has the DNA TGTGCCAGCAGTTACGATAGCTCTGGGGCCAACGTCCTGACTTTC. The chain combines TRBV6-2 or TRBV6-3 with TRBJ2-6; unclear D gene. The V end was cut by 2 bases, the J end by 0 bases, with 5 bases between. The CDR3 contains 15 residues. Germline CDR1 is MNHEY and CDR2 is SVGEGT.

The rearrangement joins TRBV10-1 to TRBJ1-1; D is uncertain. The germline gives CDR1 WNHNN, CDR2 SYGVQD (reference sequence). The CDR3 runs 14 residues. The V and J ends lost 2 bases and 1 base respectively, with 8 bases between them. The DNA of the CDR3 is TGCGCCAGCAGTGAGGGACGGGGGAACACTGAAGCTTTCTTT. This codes for CASSEGRGNTEAFF.

The CDR3 loop is CASSVAPGGHLEAFF. CDR3 DNA sequence: TGTGCCAGCAGCGTAGCTCCGGGTGGCCATCTTGAAGCTTTCTTT. This chain joins TRBV9 and TRBJ1-1; no clear D gene. V dropped 0 bases and J dropped 7 bases, with 16 bases sitting between them. The CDR3 extends over 15 amino acids. Germline-derived CDR1 and CDR2 are SGDLS and YYNGEE.

This clone has just one count. The chain employs TRBV6-5 and TRBJ1-6; 8 bases map to TRBD1. This CDR3 has 16 residues. Germline V gene data show CDR1 as MNHEY and CDR2 as SVGAGI. V dropped 0 bases and J dropped 7; count of bases not matched to a gene: 5. The CDR3 DNA follows: TGTGCCAGCAGTTACTCGACCGGACAGGGAAATTCACCCCTCCACTTT. It codes for CASSYSTGQGNSPLHF.

A note on this clone: Other nucleotide sequences in the sample specify the same CDR3. This chain connects TRBV7-3 to TRBJ2-3, with 14 positions matching TRBD2. J gave up 4 bases and V 5 bases, and 2 bases lay outside the gene matches. This CDR3 spans 15 amino acids. Germline CDR1 and CDR2: SGHTA and FQGTGA. The CDR3 protein is CASSAGLAGADTQYF. The CDR3 nucleotides read TGTGCCAGCAGCGCGGGACTAGCGGGAGCAGATACGCAGTATTTT.

The rearrangement links TRBV18 to TRBJ2-7; 8 nucleotides line up with TRBD1. Trimming at V came to 0 bases and at J to 3 bases, leaving 4 bases not matched to a gene. The germline V gene has CDR1 KGHSH and CDR2 LQKENI. The CDR3 spans 15 residues. This chain's CDR3 is CASSPPAGGNYEQYF. CDR3 bases: TGTGCCAGCTCACCACCGGCAGGGGGCAACTACGAGCAGTACTTC. The full variable domain, completed using reference TRBV18 and TRBJ2-7, is NAGVMQNPRHLVRRRGQEARLRCSPMKGHSHVYWYRQLPEEGLKFMVYLQKENIIDESGMPKERFSAEFPKEGPSILRIQQVVRGDSAAYFCASSPPAGGNYEQYFGPGTRLTVT.

The chain couples TRBV28 to TRBJ1-3; D ambiguous. Germline V gene lookup returns CDR1 MDHEN and CDR2 SYDVKM. V lost 5 bases, J lost 2 bases, and 7 bases lay in between. The length of the CDR3 is 13 residues. The CDR3 sequence is CASSEKPGNTIYF. In DNA form, the CDR3 reads TGTGCCAGCAGTGAGAAGCCTGGAAACACCATATATTTT.

This clone was detected only once. J is TRBJ1-5 and V is TRBV18; D perhaps matches TRBD1 (5 bases). This CDR3 has 12 residues. V lost 3 bases and J 8 bases, leaving 8 bases between the germline ends. Germline-derived CDR1 and CDR2 are KGHSH and LQKENI. The CDR3 is CASSPPGEPQHF. In nucleotides, the CDR3 is TGTGCCAGCTCACCCCCGGGGGAGCCCCAGCATTTT.